A single sample is the source of the 22 T cell receptor beta chains below, sequenced in a study of shared clonotypes between healthy human individuals (TCRdb year 2020). The library came from the immunoSEQ multiplex PCR assay. Sourced from immuneACCESS, this table was stored by TCRdb with only in-frame sequences that have V and J called. A share of the clones is absent; for the studies checked, an unresolved V gene accounts for under half, and the remainder has no known explanation. For this sample the table gives around 1.9 million clones, of which 90% to 95% were detected only once. The ten largest clones take up around 1.8% of the sample. CD8 naive samples consisted of CD45RO-negative cells that were positively selected for CCR7, yielding a CD45RA+CCR7+ population without TemRA cells. Sample: naive CD8+ T cells from PBMCs. Reading the label with the study, this specimen's cell subset or site is: CD45RA+CCR7+. The receptors were gathered from a man between 18 and 35 years old in good health. Some clones in this sample may be carry-over from other donors' samples.

This chain links TRBV9 with TRBJ1-1; the D gene is possibly TRBD1 (5 bases). CDR1 SGDLS and CDR2 YYNGEE come from the germline V gene. V lost 3 bases and J 11 bases, leaving 17 bases between the germline ends. There are 13 residues in the CDR3. CDR3 sequence (DNA): TGTGCCAGCAGCGCCGACCGGGACCCTGGGGCTTTCTTT. Encoded protein: CASSADRDPGAFF.

The chain combines TRBV30 with TRBJ2-6; D gene unclear. Deletions cut 4 bases from V and 0 bases from J, with 7 bases between. The CDR3 is made up of 14 amino acids. Germline loops: CDR1 GTSNPN, CDR2 SVGIG (reference sequence). The CDR3 loop reads CAWTWASGANVLTF. The DNA for the CDR3 is TGTGCCTGGACGTGGGCCTCTGGGGCCAACGTCCTGACTTTC.

The count of this clone is one. Other DNA sequences in the same sample also yield this CDR3. The J gene is TRBJ1-5, the V gene TRBV27; D is uncertain. Trimming cost V 2 bases and J 5 bases, with 7 bases left between them. Per germline, CDR1 MNHEY and CDR2 SMNVEV (reference sequence). The CDR3 spans 13 residues. The CDR3 loop is CASSLSRYQPQHF. DNA of the CDR3: TGTGCCAGCAGTTTAAGCAGATATCAGCCCCAGCATTTT.

The rearrangement joins TRBV7-8 to TRBJ2-7; D is tentatively TRBD1 or TRBD2 (6 bases each). Germline-derived CDR1 and CDR2 are SGHVS and FQNEAQ. CDR3 size: 16 residues. Trimming stripped 5 bases from V and 0 bases from J, with 17 bases between. CDR3 sequence (DNA): TGTGCCAGCAGCCAGCGGGCCGGACAGAGCTCCTACGAGCAGTACTTC. This sequence encodes CASSQRAGQSSYEQYF.

This clone was seen once. The chain is built from TRBV5-6 and TRBJ2-5; TRBD1 matches at 7 bases. The CDR3 has 16 residues. The J segment lost 5 bases and the V segment lost 4 bases, leaving 14 bases of the junction unmatched. CDR1 and CDR2 from the germline V gene are SGHDT and YYEEEE. CDR3 in amino acids: CASSQTDTGVLETQYF. The CDR3 DNA reads as TGTGCCAGCAGCCAAACGGATACAGGGGTACTGGAGACCCAGTACTTC.

This sequence joins TRBV28 and TRBJ1-1; no clear D gene. Per germline, CDR1 MDHEN and CDR2 SYDVKM. Trimming removed 6 bases at V and 3 bases at J, with 11 bases between. This CDR3 is built from 13 residues. CDR3 in amino acids: CASSIAGYTEAFF. The CDR3 coding sequence is TGTGCCAGCAGCATTGCGGGTTACACTGAAGCTTTCTTT.

V is TRBV7-3 and J is TRBJ1-1; 8 bases map to TRBD1. Germline CDR1 and CDR2: SGHTA and FQGTGA. The V segment lost 6 bases and the J segment 1 base; nucleotides outside the gene matches: 19. The CDR3 is 19 amino acids. The CDR3 sequence: CASRSNLRDRTNKNTEAFF. The CDR3 DNA sequence: TGTGCCAGCAGATCTAACCTCCGGGACAGGACGAACAAGAACACTGAAGCTTTCTTT.

V gene TRBV7-8 combines with J gene TRBJ1-2; 7 bases are a match to TRBD1. The CDR3 covers 15 residues. Germline V gene lookup returns CDR1 SGHVS and CDR2 FQNEAQ. The V and J ends lost 5 bases and 0 bases, in that order; junction bases with no gene match: 6. Written as DNA, the CDR3 is TGTGCCAGCAGCGCTCGGGACAGAGCTAACTATGGCTACACCTTC. Amino acid sequence: CASSARDRANYGYTF.

CDR3 amino acids: CASNLAGGPKDNEQFF. As DNA, the CDR3 is TGTGCCAGCAATCTAGCGGGAGGGCCTAAAGACAATGAGCAGTTCTTC. The chain couples TRBV2 to TRBJ2-1; 12 nucleotides line up with TRBD2. The CDR3 runs to 16 residues. V lost 7 bases and J lost 5; bases outside the gene matches: 9. Germline CDR1 SNHLY, CDR2 FYNNEI. Full variable domain (remainder filled in from reference TRBV2 and TRBJ2-1): EPEVTQTPSHQVTQMGQEVILRCVPISNHLYFYWYRQILGQKVEFLVSFYNNEISEKSEIFDDQFSVERPDGSNFTLKIRSTKLEDSAMYFCASNLAGGPKDNEQFFGPGTRLTVL.

The J gene is TRBJ2-5, the V gene TRBV18, with TRBD2 identical over 7 bases. This CDR3 is 15 amino acids long. V was clipped by 3 bases and J by 5 bases; unmatched bases: 9. In germline, CDR1 is KGHSH, CDR2 LQKENI. In DNA form, the CDR3 reads TGTGCCAGCTCACCGGCCCGGGGGGTCGCCGAGACCCAGTACTTC. The encoded protein is CASSPARGVAETQYF.

A word on this clone: The same CDR3 also results from other DNA sequences found in this sample. The chain is built from TRBV27 and TRBJ2-7, with 8 bases fitting TRBD1. The CDR3 has 14 residues. Germline loops: CDR1 MNHEY, CDR2 SMNVEV (reference sequence). Losses at the gene ends were 5 bases for V and 3 bases for J; bases not matched to a gene: 6. CDR3 region: CASSLTGGNYEQYF. As DNA, the CDR3 is TGTGCCAGCAGTCTTACAGGGGGGAACTACGAGCAGTACTTC.

J is TRBJ2-2 and V is TRBV5-8; 9 nucleotides align to TRBD2. The CDR3 has 15 amino acids. V was clipped by 2 bases and J by 6 bases; unmatched bases: 5. Germline values: CDR1 SGHTS, CDR2 YDEGEE. CDR3 sequence: CASSLETSGSGELFF. The DNA for the CDR3 is TGTGCCAGCAGCTTAGAGACTAGCGGCTCCGGGGAGCTGTTTTTT.

As regards this clone: The sample holds other DNA sequences that translate to the same CDR3. The V call is TRBV7-8, the J call TRBJ2-7; 7 nucleotides align to TRBD1. The CDR3 totals 14 residues. The V gene's germline CDR1 is SGHVS and CDR2 FQNEAQ. The ends lost 1 base at V and 2 bases at J; junction bases unmatched: 2. Here the CDR3 reads CASSLDRGPYEQYF. Written as DNA, the CDR3 is TGTGCCAGCAGCTTAGACAGGGGCCCCTACGAGCAGTACTTC.

V gene TRBV2 combines with J gene TRBJ1-4; TRBD1 might be the D (5 bases). The germline V gene encodes CDR1 SNHLY and CDR2 FYNNEI. CDR3 length equals 16 residues. Between the trimmed V and J ends, which lost 6 bases and 0 bases, there was a span of 14 bases. CDR3 sequence reads: CASRDGTDATNEKLFF. DNA for the CDR3: TGTGCCAGCAGAGACGGGACGGATGCAACTAATGAAAAACTGTTTTTT. Supplemented by reference TRBV2 and TRBJ1-4, the full variable domain reads EPEVTQTPSHQVTQMGQEVILRCVPISNHLYFYWYRQILGQKVEFLVSFYNNEISEKSEIFDDQFSVERPDGSNFTLKIRSTKLEDSAMYFCASRDGTDATNEKLFFGSGTQLSVL.

The gene calls are TRBV2 and TRBJ1-3; weak D call: TRBD1 (6 bases). The germline CDR1 and CDR2 sequences are SNHLY and FYNNEI. V was pared by 3 bases and J by 0 bases, with 15 bases between. This CDR3 has 17 amino acids. CDR3 coding DNA: TGTGCCAGCAGTGAGGGACATACAGGACACTCTGGAAACACCATATATTTT. It yields the protein CASSEGHTGHSGNTIYF.

The chain is built from TRBV14 and TRBJ2-7; 9 nucleotides align to TRBD2. Germline CDR1 SGHDN, CDR2 FVKESK. The length of the CDR3 is 17 residues. V was pared by 4 bases and J by 5 bases, with 15 bases of the junction left unmatched. CDR3 DNA sequence: TGTGCCAGCAGCCGAGCCAGGGGGACCAGCGGGAGGCACGAGCAGTACTTC. It translates to CASSRARGTSGRHEQYF.

V usage is TRBV19 and J usage is TRBJ2-4; perhaps TRBD2 as D (7 bases). V shed 7 bases and J shed 1 base, with 20 bases lying between them. The V gene's germline CDR1 is LNHDA and CDR2 SQIVND (reference sequence). CDR3 length: 17 residues. CDR3 nucleotide sequence: TGTGCCAGTACCCCGAGGGGGGGGGAGCCGGCCAAAAACATTCAGTACTTC. Translation: CASTPRGGEPAKNIQYF.

There are a few counts of this clone. Other nucleotide sequences in the sample specify the same CDR3. The chain recombines TRBV28 with TRBJ1-1, with D unresolved. Germline-derived CDR1 and CDR2 are MDHEN and SYDVKM. Trimming removed 3 bases at V and 1 base at J, with 3 bases between. The CDR3 covers 12 residues. Here the CDR3 reads CASSFGNTEAFF. Written as DNA, the CDR3 is TGTGCCAGCAGTTTCGGGAACACTGAAGCTTTCTTT.

The V and J genes are TRBV4-1 and TRBJ1-2; D is ambiguous. Germline CDR1 MGHRA, CDR2 YSYEKL. This CDR3 region has 11 residues. The V end lost 0 bases, the J end lost 8 bases, and 4 bases lay between the germline ends. The CDR3 region has the DNA TGCGCCAGCAGCCAAGATTGGGGCTACACCTTC. It encodes CASSQDWGYTF.

The V and J genes are TRBV7-9 and TRBJ1-4; D is ambiguous. CDR3 size: 13 residues. Trimming shortened V by 10 bases and J by 3 bases, and 12 bases separated the two germline ends. Germline loops: CDR1 SEHNR, CDR2 FQNEAQ (reference sequence). The CDR3 region is CATEPASNEKLFF. The CDR3 bases are TGTGCCACCGAACCCGCTTCTAATGAAAAACTGTTTTTT. The entire variable domain, with the rest obtained from reference TRBV7-9 and TRBJ1-4, is as follows: DTGVSQNPRHKITKRGQNVTFRCDPISEHNRLYWYRQTLGQGPEFLTYFQNEAQLEKSRLLSDRFSAERPKGSFSTLEIQRTEQGDSAMYLCATEPASNEKLFFGSGTQLSVL.

The rearrangement links TRBV6-1 to TRBJ1-2, with 10 bases aligning to TRBD1. J lost 5 bases, V lost 5 bases, and 8 bases had no gene match. The CDR3 extends over 15 amino acids. Germline assignment: CDR1 MNHNS and CDR2 SASEGT. In DNA form, the CDR3 reads TGTGCCAGCAGTCCATCCGACAGGGGGCTATATGGCTACACCTTC. Translated: CASSPSDRGLYGYTF.

The chain uses TRBV19 and TRBJ2-1; TRBD2 agrees at 10 bases. Per germline, CDR1 LNHDA and CDR2 SQIVND (reference sequence). V lost 2 bases and J lost 5; bases outside the gene matches: 15. The length of the CDR3 is 19 residues. CDR3 sequence reads: CASSISSVTSGRIDNEQFF. In DNA, the CDR3 is TGTGCCAGTAGTATATCCTCGGTGACTAGCGGGCGAATCGACAATGAGCAGTTCTTC.